One sample yielded the 3 T cell receptor beta chains listed below, sequenced in a study of T cells in Graves' hyperthyroidism and ophthalmopathy. Amplified TCR beta CDR3 regions came from RNA transcripts. TCR CDR3 regions were first amplified by RT-PCR with HTBI primers. TCRdb analysed the multiplex PCR reads with MiXCR anew, one entry per CDR3 protein. The sample lists 340,000 or so distinct CDR3 sequences, 21% occurring once. Source material: blood. These receptors were collected from a woman in her 50s with Graves' hyperthyroidism.

The chain links TRBV11-3 to TRBJ2-1; the match to TRBD1 covers 8 bases. CDR3 length: 15 residues. In germline, CDR1 is SGHNT, CDR2 YENEEA. After removal of 2 bases from V and 7 bases from J, the junction contained 7 bases not matched to a gene. The CDR3 nucleotides are TGTGCCAGCAGCTTATCCCAGGGGGCGGGTAATGAGCAGTTCTTC. Encoded protein: CASSLSQGAGNEQFF.

This clonotype has a count of ten or more. V gene TRBV5-8 combines with J gene TRBJ2-3; TRBD2 agrees at 13 bases. Looked up from germline, CDR1 is SGHTS and CDR2 is YDEGEE. The CDR3 is 18 amino acids. V was pared by 4 bases and J by 1 base, with 9 bases of the junction left unmatched. This chain's CDR3 is CASSSGLAGEGGTDTQYF. DNA for the CDR3: TGTGCCAGCAGCAGCGGACTAGCGGGAGAGGGGGGCACAGATACGCAGTATTTT.

This clonotype was counted ten times or more. The rearrangement uses TRBV27 and TRBJ2-1; 8 positions match TRBD2. CDR1 and CDR2 from the germline V gene are MNHEY and SMNVEV (reference sequence). After removal of 5 bases from V and 7 bases from J, the junction contained 13 bases not matched to a gene. This CDR3 comprises 16 residues. CDR3 sequence reads: CASSTTGAGAKNEQFF. DNA of the CDR3: TGTGCCAGCAGTACAACCGGAGCGGGAGCTAAGAATGAGCAGTTCTTC.